This entry lists 29 T cell receptor beta chains sequenced from one sample in a study of T cell repertoires in aging, cancer and after chemotherapy. Rearranged V-D-J TRB sequences were amplified with a mixed TRB-A/B primer pool. MiXCR, applied by TCRdb to the multiplex PCR reads, yields one record per CDR3 protein. The table includes under 9,500 distinct CDR3 sequences, around 57% detected once. TCR beta rearrangements were amplified from peripheral blood genomic DNA. Material: blood. The receptors shown here come from a human donor in good health.

V gene TRBV5-4 combines with J gene TRBJ2-1, with D tentatively TRBD2 (5 bases). The CDR3 consists of 16 residues. V gave up 3 bases and J gave up 2 bases, with 15 bases separating them. From germline, CDR1 is SGHNT and CDR2 YYREEE (reference sequence). The CDR3 DNA is TGTGCCAGCAGCTCGGAGGACTTATCAGCCTACAATGAGCAGTTCTTC. Translated: CASSSEDLSAYNEQFF.

V is TRBV29-1 and J is TRBJ1-1; tentatively, D is TRBD1 (6 bases). Germline lookup yields CDR1 SQVTM and CDR2 ANQGSEA. CDR3 size: 14 residues. V lost 5 bases to trimming and J lost 0 bases, with 13 bases between them. CDR3 nucleotide sequence: TGCAGCGTTCAACAGGGAGGGTTGAACACTGAAGCTTTCTTT. Its translation: CSVQQGGLNTEAFF.

The V and J genes are TRBV6-1 and TRBJ1-5, with unresolved D. The CDR3 consists of 14 residues. Per germline, CDR1 MNHNS and CDR2 SASEGT. Trimming removed 2 bases at V and 0 bases at J, with 5 bases between. The CDR3 sequence is CASSESGSNQPQHF. For the CDR3, the DNA is TGTGCCAGCAGTGAATCAGGTAGCAATCAGCCCCAGCATTTT.

The V call is TRBV19, the J call TRBJ1-2; TRBD1 matches at 8 bases. In germline, CDR1 is LNHDA, CDR2 SQIVND (reference sequence). The junction had 20 bases not matched to a gene; V was cut back by 9 bases and J by 8 bases. CDR3 length equals 16 residues. CDR3 sequence reads: CASSRTPPGGAEGYTF. CDR3 coding DNA: TGTGCCAGCTCTCGGACCCCCCCAGGGGGCGCGGAAGGCTACACCTTC.

The V gene is TRBV5-6, the J gene TRBJ2-1, with 10 bases matching TRBD1. V lost 5 bases and J lost 6; bases outside the gene matches: 2. CDR1 and CDR2 from the germline V gene are SGHDT and YYEEEE. CDR3 length: 13 residues. CDR3 amino acids: CASSRDRGNEQFF. Here the CDR3 DNA reads TGTGCCAGCAGTAGGGACAGGGGCAATGAGCAGTTCTTC.

This clonotype occurred a few times. The gene calls are TRBV19 and TRBJ1-2; TRBD1 matches at 8 bases. The CDR3 has 14 residues. Germline lookup yields CDR1 LNHDA and CDR2 SQIVND (reference sequence). V lost 3 bases to trimming and J lost 8 bases; unmatched junction nucleotides: 8. CDR3 in DNA: TGTGCCAGTAGTATTACCAGGGGGCAGCGAGGCTACACCTTC. As protein: CASSITRGQRGYTF.

The genes are TRBV24-1 and TRBJ2-3, with 10 bases aligning to TRBD2. The germline CDR1 and CDR2 sequences are KGHDR and SFDVKD. The CDR3 consists of 17 residues. The V gene end was trimmed by 3 bases and the J gene end by 1 base; junction bases not matched to a gene: 6. The CDR3: CATSDPAGTSGTDTQYF. The CDR3, as DNA: TGTGCCACCAGTGATCCTGCCGGGACTAGCGGCACAGATACGCAGTATTTT.

The genes are TRBV30 and TRBJ2-2; 8 nucleotides agree with TRBD2. There are 17 residues in the CDR3. Germline assignment: CDR1 GTSNPN and CDR2 SVGIG (reference sequence). J gave up 7 bases and V 8 bases, and 21 bases lay outside the gene matches. In DNA, the CDR3 is TGTGCCAGTAGTAGGACGTCCGGGGGGGCCCATGTCGGGGAGCTGTTTTTT. Translating gives CASSRTSGGAHVGELFF.

J is TRBJ2-2 and V is TRBV7-2; no clear D. Per germline, CDR1 SGHTA and CDR2 FQGNSA. The germline V and J ends were trimmed by 2 bases and 3 bases, with 7 bases remaining between them. This CDR3 spans 14 amino acids. The CDR3 spells CASSLTYHTGELFF. For the CDR3, the DNA is TGTGCCAGCAGCTTAACGTATCACACCGGGGAGCTGTTTTTT.

The chain combines TRBV6-1 with TRBJ1-1, with unresolved D. The CDR3 is 13 residues long. Trimming cost V 4 bases and J 3 bases, with 9 bases left between them. CDR1 MNHNS and CDR2 SASEGT come from the germline V gene. CDR3 loop: CASSVMADTEAFF. The CDR3 DNA reads TGTGCCAGCAGTGTGATGGCCGACACTGAAGCTTTCTTT.

J is TRBJ1-5 and V is TRBV10-3; TRBD1 might be the D (5 bases). The CDR3 has 15 residues. Germline lookup yields CDR1 ENHRY and CDR2 SYGVKD. Trimming stripped 0 bases from V and 4 bases from J, with 10 bases between. The CDR3 DNA reads as TGTGCCATCAGTGAGTCGCGACAGAGGAATCAGCCCCAGCATTTT. As protein: CAISESRQRNQPQHF.

The rearrangement joins TRBV29-1 to TRBJ2-1; either TRBD1 or TRBD2 may supply D (6 bases each). The CDR3 loop spans 14 amino acids. Trimming took 4 bases from V and 7 from J, leaving 17 bases between them. The V gene's germline CDR1 is SQVTM and CDR2 ANQGSEA. The CDR3 region is CSVVRGAANNEQFF. For the CDR3, the DNA is TGCAGCGTTGTAAGGGGGGCCGCTAATAATGAGCAGTTCTTC.

This clonotype was seen a single time. The chain carries TRBV30 and TRBJ2-5, with TRBD1 identical over 7 bases. CDR3 length: 12 amino acids. J lost 4 bases, V lost 2 bases, and 1 base had no gene match. Germline V gives CDR1 GTSNPN, CDR2 SVGIG (reference sequence). CDR3 region: CAWSRDRETQYF. The CDR3 DNA reads TGTGCCTGGAGTCGGGACAGAGAGACCCAGTACTTC.

The J gene is TRBJ1-2, the V gene TRBV6-1, with D tentatively TRBD1 (5 bases). In germline, CDR1 is MNHNS, CDR2 SASEGT. V shed 6 bases and J shed 4 bases, with 12 bases lying between them. This CDR3 spans 13 amino acids. The CDR3 DNA reads as TGTGCCAGCAGGAGGGGCTCGGTCTATGGCTACACCTTC. Amino acids: CASRRGSVYGYTF.

This clonotype was picked up a small number of times. This chain joins TRBV6-5 and TRBJ2-3; D remains unclear. CDR3 size: 13 residues. Germline V CDR1 and CDR2: MNHEY, SVGAGI. With 2 bases removed from V and 4 bases from J, the gap between germline ends came to 7 bases. The CDR3 here is CASSYPGADTQYF. CDR3 nucleotide sequence: TGTGCCAGCAGTTACCCCGGCGCAGATACGCAGTATTTT.

The V gene is TRBV19, the J gene TRBJ1-5; no clear D gene. This CDR3 has 14 amino acids. V lost 3 bases to trimming and J lost 7 bases, with 13 bases between them. Germline lookup yields CDR1 LNHDA and CDR2 SQIVND (reference sequence). For the CDR3, the DNA is TGTGCCAGTAGTATCCCTGGGAGCAGACAGCCCCAGCATTTT. Translating gives CASSIPGSRQPQHF.

The chain joins TRBV20-1 to TRBJ2-1; D gene ambiguous. CDR3 length: 12 amino acids. CDR1 is DFQATT and CDR2 is SNEGSKA in the germline V gene (reference sequence). Trimming stripped 3 bases from V and 13 bases from J, with 16 bases between. CDR3 bases: TGCAGTGCTAGGTTAGTTCCACAATCCCAGTTCTTC. Its translation: CSARLVPQSQFF.

This chain connects TRBV5-1 to TRBJ2-7; D is undetermined. Germline CDR1 reads SGHRS; CDR2 reads YFSETQ. V gave up 4 bases and J gave up 2 bases, with 10 bases separating them. This CDR3 comprises 13 residues. CDR3 loop: CASSPSGPYEQYF. CDR3 nucleotides: TGCGCCAGCAGCCCCTCGGGCCCCTACGAGCAGTACTTC.

On this clonotype: A read error may produce the germline difference seen at one junction end. This rearrangement joins TRBV6-5 to TRBJ2-7, with 9 bases matching TRBD1. Germline V CDR1 and CDR2: MNHEY, SVGAGI. There are 15 residues in the CDR3. The CDR3 here is CASSPSGTGSCEQYF. CDR3 nucleotide sequence: TGTGCCAGCAGCCCCTCCGGGACAGGGTCCTGCGAGCAGTACTTC.

This clonotype was detected a few times. V usage is TRBV19 and J usage is TRBJ1-1; tentatively, D is TRBD1 (6 bases). The germline V gene has CDR1 LNHDA and CDR2 SQIVND (reference sequence). V dropped 4 bases and J dropped 5 bases, with 17 bases sitting between them. The CDR3 has 15 amino acids. CDR3 DNA: TGTGCCAGTAGTACGACACAGGGATTGGGGACTGAAGCTTTCTTT. Its translation is CASSTTQGLGTEAFF.

This chain uses TRBV24-1 with TRBJ1-4; D may be TRBD1 (5 bases). This CDR3 has 13 residues. The V end lost 0 bases, the J end lost 11 bases, and 9 bases lay between the germline ends. Germline V gene lookup returns CDR1 KGHDR and CDR2 SFDVKD. The CDR3 loop is CATSDLTTGKLFF. The DNA of the CDR3 is TGTGCCACCAGTGATTTGACTACAGGCAAACTGTTTTTT.

The CDR3 spells CASTTGNEAFF. Here the CDR3 DNA reads TGTGCCAGCACCACTGGAAATGAAGCTTTCTTT. The chain employs TRBV6-5 and TRBJ1-1; D remains unclear. V lost 7 bases to trimming and J lost 7 bases, with 10 bases between them. CDR1 MNHEY and CDR2 SVGAGI come from the germline V gene. The CDR3 is 11 amino acids.

This clonotype was detected once. The rearrangement joins TRBV4-3 to TRBJ2-7; 7 bases map to TRBD2. CDR3 length equals 16 residues. From germline, CDR1 is LGHNA and CDR2 YSLEER. The V gene end was trimmed by 0 bases and the J gene end by 4 bases; junction bases not matched to a gene: 9. The CDR3 protein is CASSQDLASGEYEQYF. DNA for the CDR3: TGCGCCAGCAGCCAAGATTTGGCTAGCGGTGAATACGAGCAGTACTTC.

Only a few counts were recorded for this clonotype. The chain uses TRBV19 and TRBJ2-3; 7 nucleotides align to TRBD1. The CDR3 totals 15 residues. Germline V gene data show CDR1 as LNHDA and CDR2 as SQIVND (reference sequence). J lost 3 bases, V lost 7 bases, and 10 bases had no gene match. CDR3 nucleotides: TGTGCCAGTACCTTAGTAGGGGGCGGGACAGATACGCAGTATTTT. Its translation: CASTLVGGGTDTQYF.

CDR3 protein: CASSSGQGYGYTF. The CDR3 DNA is TGTGCCAGCAGTTCTGGACAGGGGTATGGCTACACCTTC. The rearrangement joins TRBV27 to TRBJ1-2, with 9 bases lining up with TRBD1. Germline lookup yields CDR1 MNHEY and CDR2 SMNVEV (reference sequence). The CDR3 runs to 13 residues. After removal of 4 bases from V and 5 bases from J, the junction contained 2 bases not matched to a gene.

CDR3 in DNA: TGTGCCAGCAGTTATGACCGAGCCTACGAGCAGTACTTC. As protein: CASSYDRAYEQYF. This chain joins TRBV6-5 and TRBJ2-7; D not certain. Per the germline V gene, CDR1 is MNHEY and CDR2 is SVGAGI. The V and J ends lost 3 bases and 2 bases respectively, with 8 bases between them. This CDR3 spans 13 amino acids.

Of note for this clonotype: Mismatch with germline at one junction end may stem from a read error. The rearrangement joins TRBV5-1 to TRBJ2-7, with D possibly TRBD2 on 5 matching bases. CDR1 is SGHRS, CDR2 YFSETQ, per germline. This CDR3 comprises 14 residues. The DNA for the CDR3 is TGTGCCAGCAGCTTGGACTTTCTACCCTACGAGCAGTACTTC. The encoded protein is CASSLDFLPYEQYF.

This chain links TRBV6-6 with TRBJ2-7; 10 nucleotides align to TRBD2. The CDR3 contains 15 residues. The V gene end was trimmed by 7 bases and the J gene end by 0 bases; junction bases not matched to a gene: 6. The germline CDR1 and CDR2 sequences are MNHNY and SVGAGI (reference sequence). The CDR3 nucleotides are TGTGCCAGCATCGGACTAGCGGAAAACTCCTACGAGCAGTACTTC. The encoded protein is CASIGLAENSYEQYF.

This clonotype was detected a few times. The V call is TRBV12-3 or TRBV12-4, the J call TRBJ2-5; D not certain. The CDR3 covers 11 residues. Between the trimmed V and J ends, which lost 3 bases and 5 bases, there was a span of 4 bases. The CDR3 protein is CASSFVETQYF. Written as DNA, the CDR3 is TGTGCCAGCAGTTTCGTTGAGACCCAGTACTTC.